These 16 T cell receptor beta chains were sequenced from one sample in a study of human T cells and chemical hapten exposure. Time point described: patch test 2, 6 weeks after DPC sensitization. The treatment here: therapeutic diphenylcyclopropenone sensitization with weekly scalp DPC. Via MiXCR, TCRdb re-called the RACE reads, giving one row per CDR3 protein. The sample carries about 95,000 distinct CDR3 sequences, about an eighth recorded once. The starting material was whole blood, obtained in connection with sensitization to the hapten diphenylcyclopropenone (DPC). The receptors derive from a woman in her 40s with alopecia areata. Some clones in this sample may be carry-over from other donors' samples.

The table lists this clonotype with many counts. DNA of the CDR3: TGTGCCAGCAGCCCCAGGGCGACTTCTTGGTACAATGAGCAGTTCTTC. Residues: CASSPRATSWYNEQFF. The genes are TRBV12-3 or TRBV12-4 and TRBJ2-1; tentatively, D is TRBD1 (5 bases). V shed 6 bases and J shed 4 bases, with 19 bases lying between them. CDR3 size: 16 residues.

This clonotype was seen only a few times. Written as DNA, the CDR3 is TGTGCCAGCAGCTTAGGACTGGGAGGGGACTATGGCTACACCTTC. Translating it yields CASSLGLGGDYGYTF. The chain employs TRBV11-2 and TRBJ1-2; D is perhaps TRBD1 (5 bases). V was trimmed by 1 base and J by 3 bases, leaving 12 bases between them. This CDR3 is built from 15 residues. From germline, CDR1 is SGHAT and CDR2 FQNNGV.

V and J are TRBV21-1 and TRBJ1-5; the table's D gene call, TRBD1, was not cross checked with the DNA. TRBV21-1 is termed a pseudogene. The CDR3 runs 16 residues. The CDR3 here is CASSKGGTASNQPQHF. The CDR3 nucleotides read TGTGCCAGCAGCAAAGGGGGGACAGCCAGCAATCAGCCCCAGCATTTT.

This clonotype was counted many times. The rearrangement links TRBV10-2 to TRBJ2-2, with D tentatively TRBD1 or TRBD2 (5 bases each). In germline, CDR1 is WSHSY, CDR2 SAAADI. This CDR3 has 14 residues. V shed 4 bases and J shed 4 bases, with 10 bases lying between them. The CDR3 loop reads CASSGAGSTGELFF. The CDR3 DNA reads TGCGCCAGCAGTGGGGCAGGGAGCACCGGGGAGCTGTTTTTT.

This clonotype was detected only a few times. For the CDR3, the DNA is TGTGCCAGCAGCTTGTCCCCAAACCCCATAGATACGCAGTATTTT. Translation gives CASSLSPNPIDTQYF. The chain links TRBV7-2 to TRBJ2-3; D unresolved. The CDR3 contains 15 residues. Looked up from germline, CDR1 is SGHTA and CDR2 is FQGNSA. The V gene lost 3 bases and the J gene lost 5 bases, with 15 bases spanning the gap.

This chain uses TRBV6-2 or TRBV6-3 with TRBJ2-7; 7 nucleotides match TRBD1. The germline gives CDR1 MNHEY, CDR2 SVGEGT. With 7 bases clipped from V and 4 bases from J, the junction kept 13 bases outside the gene matches. This CDR3 is 15 amino acids long. The CDR3 nucleotides read TGTGCCAGCACCCCAAGTGGGGACAGACCTTACGAGCAGTACTTC. Translating it yields CASTPSGDRPYEQYF.

This clonotype was seen repeatedly, ten times or more. The V gene is TRBV20-1, the J gene TRBJ2-1; tentatively, D is TRBD2 (5 bases). V was shortened by 3 bases and J by 4 bases, with 10 bases between the two germline ends. CDR3 size: 13 residues. Germline values: CDR1 DFQATT, CDR2 SNEGSKA (reference sequence). DNA of the CDR3: TGCAGTGCTAGCTCGGACTCATACAATGAGCAGTTCTTC. This encodes CSASSDSYNEQFF.

This clonotype was counted between two and nine times. The V call is TRBV5-4, the J call TRBJ1-1, with D possibly matching TRBD1 (5 bases). Germline lookup yields CDR1 SGHNT and CDR2 YYREEE (reference sequence). V was trimmed by 4 bases and J by 5 bases, leaving 18 bases between them. The CDR3 has 15 amino acids. The CDR3 sequence: CASSLVVGHGTEAFF. As DNA, the CDR3 is TGTGCCAGCAGCCTGGTCGTGGGGCATGGAACTGAAGCTTTCTTT. Supplemented by reference TRBV5-4 and TRBJ1-1, the full variable domain reads ETGVTQSPTHLIKTRGQQVTLRCSSQSGHNTVSWYQQALGQGPQFIFQYYREEENGRGNFPPRFSGLQFPNYSSELNVNALELDDSALYLCASSLVVGHGTEAFFGQGTRLTVV.

V gene TRBV6-5 combines with J gene TRBJ2-2, with D tentatively TRBD1 (6 bases). Trimming removed 6 bases from V and 5 bases from J, with 19 bases in between. This CDR3 comprises 16 residues. Germline CDR1 MNHEY, CDR2 SVGAGI. CDR3 loop: CASRTTWGPRTGELFF. The CDR3 DNA sequence: TGTGCCAGCAGGACTACTTGGGGGCCCAGGACCGGGGAGCTGTTTTTT.

This clonotype was seen more than once but under ten times. This sequence joins TRBV7-2 and TRBJ2-7; TRBD1 might be the D (6 bases). CDR1 and CDR2 from the germline V gene are SGHTA and FQGNSA. CDR3 length: 18 amino acids. V lost 4 bases and J lost 0, with 22 bases in between. For the CDR3, the DNA is TGTGCCAGCAGCTGGAAGACAGGACTTGCACCCTTCTCCTACGAGCAGTACTTC. Protein: CASSWKTGLAPFSYEQYF.

The rearrangement joins TRBV20-1 to TRBJ1-4; TRBD1 aligns across 9 bases. The CDR3 runs 12 residues. Germline V gene data show CDR1 as DFQATT and CDR2 as SNEGSKA (reference sequence). The DNA for the CDR3 is TGCGGGACAGGGCCCCTTAGAGAAAAACTGTTTTTT. It is translated as CGTGPLREKLFF.

The V call is TRBV7-9, the J call TRBJ1-2; TRBD1 matches at 7 bases. The CDR3 consists of 17 residues. J lost 8 bases, V lost 3 bases, and 18 bases had no gene match. Looked up from germline, CDR1 is SEHNR and CDR2 is FQNEAQ (reference sequence). The CDR3 DNA reads as TGTGCCAGCAGCTTCCCCTCTAGTGGGACAGCTTCTTGGGGCTACACCTTC. Its translation is CASSFPSSGTASWGYTF.

The chain combines TRBV20-1 with TRBJ1-4; D uncertain. Deletions cut 6 bases from V and 3 bases from J, with 20 bases between. This CDR3 has 16 residues. Germline-derived CDR1 and CDR2 are DFQATT and SNEGSKA (reference sequence). CDR3 DNA sequence: TGCAGTGCCAGCGGTAGGGATGTTTATTCTAATGAAAAACTGTTTTTT. This encodes CSASGRDVYSNEKLFF.

This clonotype appeared many times. The chain is built from TRBV6-2 or TRBV6-3 and TRBJ1-5, with D tentatively TRBD1 (6 bases). This CDR3 has 15 residues. Deletions cut 2 bases from V and 0 bases from J, with 8 bases between. Germline CDR1 is MNHEY and CDR2 is SVGEGT. CDR3 in amino acids: CASSYGGASNQPQHF. The CDR3 DNA reads TGTGCCAGCAGTTACGGGGGGGCTAGCAATCAGCCCCAGCATTTT.

This clonotype has ten or more counts. This chain joins TRBV20-1 and TRBJ1-5; possibly TRBD1 for D (5 bases). The CDR3 length is 13 residues. V lost 5 bases and J 4 bases, leaving 12 bases between the germline ends. Germline CDR1 and CDR2: DFQATT and SNEGSKA (reference sequence). CDR3 DNA sequence: TGCAGTGCTGCCACCGGGGGAAATCAGCCCCAGCATTTT. Its protein is CSAATGGNQPQHF.

This clonotype showed up just a few times. The chain is built from TRBV7-8 and TRBJ2-7; either TRBD1 or TRBD2 may supply D (7 bases each). The CDR3 consists of 15 residues. Germline CDR1 and CDR2: SGHVS and FQNEAQ. V was cut by 4 bases and J by 0 bases, with 13 bases left in between. CDR3 DNA: TGTGCCAGCAGCTCGCAGGGGGGGAGCTCCTACGAGCAGTACTTC. It specifies CASSSQGGSSYEQYF.